Listed below are T cell receptor beta chains from one sample, sequenced in a study of blood T cell repertoires in COVID-19. Assay used: immunoSEQ multiplex PCR; TCRdb lists only in-frame clones, some missing. The sample holds about 120,000 clones; around 81% are singletons and the top ten take about 10%. The specimen sequenced was peripheral blood. These receptors all come from a human donor in a cohort sampled during active COVID-19. CDR3s include the opening cysteine and the closing phenylalanine or tryptophan. The D gene is left open where the match is weak. Only part of the rows carry a size: once, few, many, or a class if the clone is expanded.

TRBV19	TRBJ2-2	-	-	CATGTLTPGELFF	TGTGCCACCGGGACACTTACACCCGGGGAGCTGTTTTTT
TRBV7-9	TRBJ1-1	-	-	CASSTGANPTFEAFF	TGTGCCAGCAGCACCGGTGCGAACCCAACTTTCGAAGCTTTCTTT
TRBV7-2	TRBJ2-1	-	TRBD2	CASSLSGATYNEQFF	TGTGCCAGCAGCTTAAGCGGGGCAACCTACAATGAGCAGTTCTTC
TRBV29-1	TRBJ1-2	once	TRBD1	CSVPSGGYGYTF	TGCAGCGTCCCTTCAGGGGGCTATGGCTACACCTTC
TRBV4-1	TRBJ1-4	many	-	CASSLKADRVEKLFF	TGCGCCAGCAGCCTAAAGGCGGATCGGGTGGAAAAACTGTTTTTT
TRBV6-5	TRBJ1-4	-	-	CASSYSNSRVGEKLFF	TGTGCCAGCAGTTACTCGAACTCCAGGGTGGGCGAAAAACTGTTTTTT
TRBV30	TRBJ1-2	-	-	CAWSVGRASGGYGYTF	TGTGCCTGGAGTGTTGGCAGGGCCTCGGGTGGCTATGGCTACACCTTC
TRBV5-1	TRBJ1-4	-	-	CASSRDGTMGEKLFF	TGCGCCAGCAGTCGGGACGGGACAATGGGAGAAAAACTGTTTTTT
TRBV6-4	TRBJ1-1	-	-	CASSDCNPGQNTEAFF	TGTGCCAGCAGTGACTGTAATCCAGGTCAGAACACTGAAGCTTTCTTT
TRBV19	TRBJ1-5	-	-	CASSISEINQPQHF	TGTGCCAGTAGTATCTCGGAGATCAATCAGCCCCAGCATTTT
TRBV7-8	TRBJ2-1	-	TRBD2	CASSITSGRFNEQFF	TGTGCCAGCAGCATCACTAGCGGGAGATTCAATGAGCAGTTCTTC
TRBV6-2/TRBV6-3	TRBJ1-2	-	-	CASSPDSVYGYTF	TGTGCCAGCAGTCCCGACAGTGTGTATGGCTACACCTTC
TRBV28	TRBJ1-4	-	TRBD1	CASSLGEGGHEKLFF	TGTGCCAGCAGTTTAGGGGAAGGGGGCCACGAAAAACTGTTTTTT
TRBV4-3	TRBJ1-4	-	TRBD1	CASSQDGDRGRVTNEKLFF	TGCGCCAGCAGCCAAGATGGCGACAGGGGAAGAGTCACTAATGAAAAACTGTTTTTT
TRBV6-1	TRBJ2-7	-	-	CASSEAGVGGLYEQYF	TGTGCCAGCAGTGAAGCGGGTGTCGGGGGATTATACGAGCAGTACTTC
TRBV18	TRBJ1-4	-	TRBD1	CASSPRTGFDEKLFF	TGTGCCAGCTCACCCCGGACAGGGTTCGATGAAAAACTGTTTTTT
TRBV7-3	TRBJ2-3	few	-	CASSQSRGTDTQYF	TGTGCCAGCAGCCAATCCAGGGGCACAGATACGCAGTATTTT
TRBV11-1	TRBJ2-1	-	-	CASSAGLEQFF	TGTGCCAGCAGCGCTGGACTCGAGCAGTTCTTC
TRBV2	TRBJ2-2	once	-	CASSDWGTNTGELFF	TGTGCCAGCAGTGATTGGGGCACGAACACCGGGGAGCTGTTTTTT
TRBV4-3	TRBJ1-5	-	-	CASSQDRGEGVPQHF	TGCGCCAGCAGCCAAGATAGGGGAGAGGGGGTACCCCAGCATTTT
TRBV12-3/TRBV12-4	TRBJ2-4	-	-	CASSRAGVQYF	TGTGCCAGCAGCCGAGCGGGCGTTCAGTACTTC